This TCR beta chain was sequenced in a study of cytomegalovirus exposure and HLA in healthy donors (TCRdb year 2017). In terms of the full investigation: An earlier analysis of 587 of the donors reported roughly 300 Gb of sequence data and approximately 120 million unique TCR beta sequences obtained from approximately 180 million T cells. HLA typing covered class I and class II loci at four-digit resolution. The study combined high-throughput TCR immunosequencing, statistical association of individual TCRs with disease status, and machine learning to predict cytomegalovirus infection status. Donor age, sex, ethnicity and CMV serostatus were collected together with the repertoire data. To decide whether each TCR beta V gene segment behaved as functional or pseudogenic, an earlier analysis of some 600 of the donors relied on high-throughput TCR beta sequencing. Rather than drawing on any new phenotypic data, the later analysis identified candidate immune exposures from TCR beta sequences and the way those sequences occurred across donors. Every repertoire in the discovery cohort had been generated on one and the same sequencing platform. An early release covering roughly 600 HLA-typed donors comprised approximately 290 gigabases of sequencing data and around 80 million unique TCR sequences. The aim of the study was to test whether cataloging public T cell receptors could identify signatures of past pathogen exposure. Across 398 genotyped donors of the cohort, an average of approximately 200,000 unique TCR beta nucleotide sequences per donor were sequenced, and approximately 17% of those sequences were non-productive. In a later genetic analysis, genome-wide SNP genotypes for 398 of the 666 donors were used, and that subset was treated as a discovery cohort. Because of strong linkage in the cohort, roughly 5 DR-DQ haplotypes were treated as single units for association and clustering. A separate validation cohort of 100 to 150 different subjects was used in addition to the roughly 620-subject first cohort. The study profiled the T cell repertoires of hundreds of subjects by immunosequencing and related them to cytomegalovirus serostatus. In a later analysis, previously published TCR beta repertoires from hundreds of donors were re-analyzed and high-resolution HLA genotyping was added so that TCR occurrence patterns could be studied. Among the approximately 420 genotyped donors, more than 70% belonged to the genetic ancestry cluster associated with self-reported Caucasian donors. The number of typed donors differed by locus: roughly 629-640 for A, B, C, DRB1 and DQB1; approximately 530 for DQA1; some 610 for DPA1; and roughly 490 for DPB1. Study-level results and caveats: The sequencing pipeline was judged likely to have produced a cluster of highly shared sequence variants as a technical artifact. When HLA alleles, especially DR and DQ, strongly co-occurred, attributing TCR associations to individual alleles was difficult. Linkage disequilibrium might explain the correlated functional status among segregating V segments, but an unknown experimental factor could not be excluded. The earlier analysis of approximately 560 of the donors excluded some 16 rarely observed V segments, including chromosome 9 orphons, because counts were too low. Compared with equally common non-associated chains, HLA-associated TCR beta chains in a later analysis were more clonally expanded and had lower generation probabilities. A later analysis reported that several top co-occurrence clusters appeared linked to parvovirus B19, influenza, CMV and Epstein-Barr virus. A later genetic analysis reported fewer N-insertions in productive TCRs among donors in an Asian-associated ancestry cluster than the roughly 620-donor mean. Roughly uniform sequencing depth across donors was assumed in presence/absence analyses, although this assumption may not hold. For the cohort, immune exposure information was limited to CMV serostatus. In vitro tests confirmed that a few of the cytomegalovirus-associated TCR beta chains recognize cytomegalovirus antigens. A further reported finding was that TCR beta sequences accurately predicted the HLA-A and HLA-B alleles for most subjects in the first cohort. A total of fewer than 200 TCR beta chains were listed by the study as associated with cytomegalovirus. In a later genetic analysis, a missense DCLRE1C variant was associated with V-gene and J-gene trimming of TCR beta chains, and the association was replicated in an independent cohort. HLA typing was unavailable for some donors at each locus, so association tests used only the typed subset. In a later analysis, TCR association rates were found to vary across HLA loci, with the most associated TCRs seen for DRB1 alleles and the fewest for HLA-C alleles. The cohort was sequenced for TCR beta chains only, and without alpha or paired-chain data the features that could be detected were limited. Most TCR sequences were seen in very few donors, while some public TCRs were found in many individuals. Specific HLA alleles were associated with some 15,000 TCR beta sequences at a false discovery rate of 0.05 in a later analysis. In an earlier analysis of about 600 of the donors, most TCR beta V segments appeared in productive rearrangements about 87% or about 30% of the time, broadly matching IMGT annotations. In a later analysis, most CMV-associated TCR beta chains were found to appear HLA-restricted, with HLA associations seemingly driven largely by CMV exposure. In both the original and validation cohorts, the classifier was reported to diagnose cytomegalovirus status with high specificity and sensitivity. According to the authors, the approach could potentially be generalized to other disease states and immunological phenotypes.

The cohort was made up of under 800 healthy bone marrow donors. All cohort members were sampled while nominally healthy, although unrecorded immune exposures were likely present. The donor tested CMV seropositive and was one of the 289 seropositive cohort members. A peripheral blood sample was provided by each donor, and peripheral blood mononuclear cells were used for TCR beta sequencing. The Qiagen DNeasy Blood Extraction Kit was used to extract genomic DNA from the blood cell samples. Remarks on this clone: No antigen is known for it. Base qualities are not provided; no much larger clone lies one nucleotide away.

Libraries came from the immunoSEQ multiplex PCR assay. A mixture of 60 forward primers for TCR Vbeta segments and 13 reverse primers for TCR Jbeta segments was used in the multiplex PCR. The CDR3 region of rearranged TCR beta genes was amplified from genomic DNA by a multiplex PCR assay. Amplified TCR beta libraries were sequenced as 87-base-pair reads on the Illumina HiSeq System. The paper's processing steps were these. In a later analysis, approximately 74 million unique TCR beta chains were counted across the 500 to 700 repertoires, and roughly 11 million of these chains were shared by at least two donors. Raw reads were error-corrected and collapsed into unique sequences with a nearest-neighbor algorithm that merged closely related sequences to remove PCR and sequencing errors. Alignment of CDR3 sequences to IMGT reference sequences was used to assign V, D and J gene segments. For a sequence to be retained, at least a six-nucleotide match to both a V gene segment and a J gene segment was required. A rearrangement was called productive if the CDR3 had no stop codons and remained in frame with V and J, and every other rearrangement was called non-productive. CDR3 was defined according to IMGT convention as the region running from the second conserved V-encoded cysteine to the conserved J-encoded phenylalanine. The earlier analysis of about 500 of the donors excluded sequences that lacked an unambiguous match to a single V gene segment. An earlier analysis of fewer than 650 of the donors classified V segments as functional when productive rearrangements were above 56.7% and as segregating when the standard deviation between donors was above 5%. A statistical classification framework was built for diagnosing cytomegalovirus status from the catalog of TCR beta chain sequences. In a later analysis, TCR nucleotide sequences were compared against IMGT/GENE-DB human TR gene sequences so that V and J genes could be assigned. A later analysis assigned CDR3 sequences and most-parsimonious VDJ recombination scenarios with the TCRdist pipeline. A later analysis defined each TCR beta chain by its CDR3 amino acid sequence plus V-gene family, and excluded reads lacking a unique V-gene family. In a later analysis, nearly 600 highly shared, low-generation-probability nucleotide sequences were removed to address suspected cross-contamination and a sequencing artifact. A later analysis calculated a clonal expansion index for each public chain from normalized within-repertoire ranks of inferred template counts. In a later analysis, generation probabilities were computed using a VDJ recombination model fitted to out-of-frame rearrangements, and the results were checked against IGoR. A later analysis scored TCR-TCR, TCR-HLA and TCR-CMV co-occurrence with hypergeometric tests, applying a repertoire-size bias correction to TCR pairs. A later analysis estimated false discovery rates by permuting HLA or CMV assignments 20 times. A later analysis grouped co-occurring TCRs with DBSCAN, adding TCRdist sequence similarity when clustering within HLA-allele-positive subsets. Repertoires with fewer than 30,000 or more than 120,000 public chains were left out of co-occurrence clustering, as were about five repertoires with anomalous nucleotide sharing. In TCRdb, the immuneACCESS table is reduced to in-frame sequences with V and J assigned. These tables do not hold every clone; where another copy was compared, an unresolved V gene accounts for under half, and the others remain unexplained. D and trimming come from the DNA, and the V and J calls and clone size come from that table. A total of roughly 150,000 clones appear in this sample, roughly 85% of them only once. The ten largest clones take up 7.5% to 9.5% of the sample.

Sequenced sample: PBMCs. This receptor was taken from a male donor in good health and CMV-seropositive.

The DNA reads TGCGCCAGCAGCCAATTGCTAGCCCACGGGGAGCTGTTTTTT. This is translated as CASSQLLAHGELFF. The chain is made from TRBV4-3 and TRBJ2-2, and perhaps TRBD2 as D gene, on 5 matching bases. Counted from cysteine to phenylalanine, this CDR3 has 14 amino acids. The entry retains the CDR3 DNA only, 42 bases that are in frame from base 1. At the junction V is shortened by 2 bases and J by 7 bases, with 11 bases in between. Taken from the germline V gene, the CDR1 and CDR2 loops are LGHNA and YSLEER.